One and the same sample provided the 17 T cell receptor beta chains below, sequenced in a study of esophageal squamous cell carcinoma under preoperative chemotherapy. TCRdb fed the PCR reads into MiXCR, producing one record per CDR3 protein. The table lists approximately 12,000 distinct CDR3 sequences, 45% to 60% of them singletons. Time point given: before preoperative PTX-NDP chemotherapy. The sample here was taken from a patient given preoperative chemotherapy. The origin of the receptors is a human donor with esophageal squamous cell carcinoma. The donor label of this sample is uncertain.

The chain recombines TRBV7-2 with TRBJ2-3; 11 bases map to TRBD2. After removal of 4 bases from V and 1 base from J, the junction contained 28 bases not matched to a gene. The germline V gene has CDR1 SGHTA and CDR2 FQGNSA. This CDR3 spans 24 amino acids. This chain's CDR3 is CASSSTKKLAGASSTGKRTDTQYF. DNA for the CDR3: TGTGCCAGCAGCTCAACGAAAAAACTAGCGGGAGCGAGCTCAACGGGGAAACGCACAGATACGCAGTATTTT.

The chain has TRBV11-3 and TRBJ2-5; 10 bases line up with TRBD2. Per germline, CDR1 SGHNT and CDR2 YENEEA. The CDR3 extends over 15 amino acids. The ends lost 1 base at V and 5 bases at J; junction bases unmatched: 4. Here the CDR3 reads CASSLGLAGVETQYF. The DNA of the CDR3 is TGTGCCAGCAGCTTAGGGCTAGCGGGAGTGGAGACCCAGTACTTC.

The rearrangement links TRBV6-1 to TRBJ2-4; TRBD2 agrees at 7 bases. The CDR3 spans 15 residues. Germline lookup yields CDR1 MNHNS and CDR2 SASEGT. J was trimmed by 13 bases and V by 8 bases; bases with no gene match: 20. The CDR3: CASGLGGWSKNTQYF. As DNA, the CDR3 is TGTGCCAGCGGCTTGGGGGGGTGGAGCAAAAACACGCAGTACTTC.

In the case of this clonotype: One end of the junction is discordant with germline, which a read error may explain. The gene calls are TRBV6-1 and TRBJ2-1, with D possibly being TRBD2 (6 bases). Germline loops: CDR1 MNHNS, CDR2 SASEGT. CDR3 length: 16 amino acids. The CDR3 here is CASSERGTVLNNEQFF. CDR3 DNA sequence: TGTGCCAGCAGTGAACGAGGGACTGTCCTCAACAATGAGCAGTTCTTT.

A note on this clonotype: Possible read error: a much larger clone is one base away. CDR3 sequence reads: CASSYHHGEQFF. The CDR3 region has the DNA TGTGCCAGCAGTTACCACCATGGGGAGCAGTTCTTC. The chain employs TRBV6-8 and TRBJ2-1; no firm D call. The CDR3 is made up of 12 amino acids. Germline V lookup: CDR1 MNHGY, CDR2 SAAAGT. With 2 bases removed from V and 10 bases from J, the gap between germline ends came to 9 bases.

This chain uses TRBV7-8 with TRBJ2-3; 10 bases line up with TRBD2. Per germline, CDR1 SGHVS and CDR2 FQNEAQ. The CDR3 has 18 residues. J gave up 1 base and V 2 bases, and 9 bases lay outside the gene matches. CDR3 sequence reads: CASSLSASGGWGTDTQYF. CDR3 in DNA: TGTGCCAGCAGCTTAAGTGCTAGCGGGGGTTGGGGCACAGATACGCAGTATTTT.

This clonotype showed up just a few times. The chain recombines TRBV10-2 with TRBJ2-5, with D possibly TRBD2 on 5 matching bases. The CDR3 is made up of 14 amino acids. V dropped 4 bases and J dropped 2 bases, with 11 bases sitting between them. The V gene's germline CDR1 is WSHSY and CDR2 SAAADI. The CDR3 region has the DNA TGCGCCAGCAGTGTCGTTACTAGACAAGAGACCCAGTACTTC. Its translation is CASSVVTRQETQYF.

This clonotype was seen a handful of times. The rearrangement joins TRBV6-5 to TRBJ2-4; possible D gene TRBD1, 6 bases. The J call may not be correct, given that the DNA end is closer to TRBJ2-7. The germline gives CDR1 MNHEY, CDR2 SVGAGI. There are 13 residues in the CDR3. CDR3 amino acids: CASSYRRGYEQYF. The CDR3 DNA follows: TGTGCCAGCAGTTACCGCAGGGGCTACGAGCAGTACTTC.

This chain joins TRBV10-1 and TRBJ2-1, with D possibly TRBD2 on 7 matching bases. The DNA end is a closer match to TRBJ2-7, so the J assignment may be wrong. Germline V gives CDR1 WNHNN, CDR2 SYGVQD (reference sequence). The CDR3 has 15 amino acids. This CDR3 reads CARGEGGRGADTQYF. The CDR3 DNA reads TGCGCCAGGGGTGAGGGGGGACGGGGGGCAGATACGCAGTACTTC.

Of note for this clonotype: One end of the junction fails to match germline, which may point to a read error. The chain has TRBV6-1 and TRBJ2-1; maybe TRBD2 (5 bases). CDR3 length equals 14 residues. The germline V gene encodes CDR1 MNHNS and CDR2 SASEGT. CDR3 coding DNA: TGTGCCAGCAAGGACTGTGCGATATACAGTGAGCAGTTCTTC. Translated: CASKDCAIYSEQFF.

As concerns this clonotype: One end of the junction varies from germline; a read error may be responsible. The chain uses TRBV6-1 and TRBJ2-4; D might be TRBD1 or TRBD2, each matching 5 bases. There are 16 residues in the CDR3. Germline CDR1 and CDR2: MNHNS and SASEGT. This chain's CDR3 is CASSELGVRDTDTQYF. CDR3 DNA sequence: TGTGCCAGCAGTGAATTGGGGGTGAGAGACACAGATACTCAGTACTTT.

This chain joins TRBV10-3 and TRBJ2-1, with D tentatively TRBD2 (7 bases). Per germline, CDR1 ENHRY and CDR2 SYGVKD. Trimming pared 4 bases from V and 10 bases from J, leaving 11 bases between. The CDR3 spans 12 residues. CDR3: CAISGGGGEQFF. CDR3 nucleotide sequence: TGTGCCATCAGTGGAGGCGGGGGCGAGCAGTTCTTC.

As for this clonotype: One end of the junction fails to match germline, which may point to a read error. The chain joins TRBV6-1 to TRBJ2-5; perhaps D is TRBD1 or TRBD2 (6 bases each). CDR3 length equals 17 residues. CDR1 and CDR2 from the germline V gene are MNHNS and SASEGT. This CDR3 is CASSAGIGGSGQGTQYF. DNA of the CDR3: TGTGCCAGCAGCGCGGGGATAGGGGGGAGTGGCCAAGGGACCCAGTACTTC.

This chain joins TRBV6-1 and TRBJ2-1, with 13 bases identical to TRBD2. J gave up 8 bases and V 5 bases, and 6 bases lay outside the gene matches. This CDR3 spans 15 amino acids. Looked up from germline, CDR1 is MNHNS and CDR2 is SASEGT. The CDR3 DNA reads as TGTGCCAGCAGTACACTAGCGGGAGGGCCCTATGAGCAGTTCTTC. Its translation is CASSTLAGGPYEQFF.

The chain has TRBV11-3 and TRBJ2-6; 9 bases are a match to TRBD1. V dropped 5 bases and J dropped 3; count of bases not matched to a gene: 11. The CDR3 consists of 18 residues. CDR1 SGHNT and CDR2 YENEEA come from the germline V gene. CDR3 coding DNA: TGTGCCAGCAGCCCCAGGGACAGGGAAGCGATTGGGGCCAACGTCCTGACTTTC. It translates to CASSPRDREAIGANVLTF.

The chain has TRBV10-3 and TRBJ2-1; 8 bases agree with TRBD2. Losses at the gene ends were 11 bases for V and 12 bases for J; bases not matched to a gene: 18. The CDR3 runs to 14 residues. The germline V gene encodes CDR1 ENHRY and CDR2 SYGVKD. CDR3 residues: CAGSFGGAGGGQFF. CDR3 nucleotide sequence: TGTGCCGGGAGTTTCGGGGGGGCGGGGGGCGGGCAGTTCTTC.

V gene TRBV7-6 combines with J gene TRBJ2-1; maybe TRBD1 (6 bases). Trimming cost V 1 base and J 10 bases, with 17 bases left between them. The CDR3 totals 15 residues. Germline V gives CDR1 SGHVS, CDR2 FNYEAQ. CDR3 residues: CASSLGRGFSYEQFF. The CDR3, as DNA: TGTGCCAGCAGCTTAGGCAGGGGATTCTCCTACGAGCAGTTCTTC.